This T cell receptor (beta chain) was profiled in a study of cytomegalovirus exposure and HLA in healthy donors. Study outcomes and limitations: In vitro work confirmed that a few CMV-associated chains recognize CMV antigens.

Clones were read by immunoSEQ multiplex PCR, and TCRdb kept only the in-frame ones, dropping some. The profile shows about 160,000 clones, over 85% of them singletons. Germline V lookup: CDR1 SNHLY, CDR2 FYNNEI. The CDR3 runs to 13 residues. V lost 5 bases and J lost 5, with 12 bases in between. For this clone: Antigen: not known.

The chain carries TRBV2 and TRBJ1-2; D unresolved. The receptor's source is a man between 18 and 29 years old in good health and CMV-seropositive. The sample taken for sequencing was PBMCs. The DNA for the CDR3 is TGTGCCAGCAGTCAGGCACCCGCATATGGCTACACCTTC. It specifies CASSQAPAYGYTF.